The sequence of this TCR beta chain was determined in a study of CD8 T cells in Susac syndrome. For the study at large: Patients with Susac syndrome had blood drawn and were at that point therapy-naive, on corticosteroids, or on intravenous immunoglobulin alone.

V shed 3 bases and J shed 7 bases, with 7 bases lying between them. CDR1 is SGHTA and CDR2 is FQGNSA in the germline V gene. The CDR3 extends over 13 amino acids. This clonotype has just one count. An input of about 0.45 to 1 ug of RNA was subjected to reverse transcription using random hexamers. Across 54 Vbeta and 13 Jbeta, TCR beta CDR3 was amplified with immunoSEQ multiplex PCR. Using its own MiXCR run on the immunoSEQ multiplex PCR reads, TCRdb lists one record per CDR3 protein. The sample holds tens of thousands of distinct CDR3 sequences, roughly 93% seen once. The specimen sequenced was CD4+ T cells from PBMCs. The TCR originated in a human donor with Susac syndrome. V is TRBV7-2 and J is TRBJ1-6; unclear D gene. CDR3 nucleotides: TGTGCCAGCAGCTTGGAACGCAATTCACCCCTCCACTTT. Protein sequence: CASSLERNSPLHF.